The present T cell receptor beta chain was sequenced within a study of blood T cells in healthy people across ages. A J-beta primer mix and a sample-barcoded 5' primer were used in a second PCR of about 6 to 12 cycles. Via MiXCR, TCRdb re-called the 5' RACE reads, giving one row per CDR3 protein. The sample contains over a million distinct CDR3 sequences, almost 25% of which appear only once. CDR3 length: 12 amino acids. V was trimmed by 6 bases and J by 5 bases, leaving 7 bases between them. Germline lookup yields CDR1 KGHDR and CDR2 SFDVKD. The same data also went into a second study, on T cells of mothers and their children.

This chain joins TRBV24-1 and TRBJ2-4, with D hard to call. The sample was blood. The clonotype originates from a girl under 10 years old in good health. This CDR3 reads CATSHRENIQYF. The CDR3, as DNA: TGTGCCACCAGTCACAGAGAAAACATTCAGTACTTC.